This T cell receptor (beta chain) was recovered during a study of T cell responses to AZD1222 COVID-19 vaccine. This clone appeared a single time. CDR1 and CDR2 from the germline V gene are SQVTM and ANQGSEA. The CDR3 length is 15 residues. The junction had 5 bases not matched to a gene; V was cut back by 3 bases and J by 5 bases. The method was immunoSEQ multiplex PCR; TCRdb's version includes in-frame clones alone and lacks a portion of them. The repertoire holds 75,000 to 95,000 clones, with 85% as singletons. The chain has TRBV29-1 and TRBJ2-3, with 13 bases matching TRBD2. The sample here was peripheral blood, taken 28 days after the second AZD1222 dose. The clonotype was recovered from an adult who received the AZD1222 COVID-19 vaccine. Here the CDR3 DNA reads TGCAGCGTTGAGCTGACTAGCGGGAGGAGAGATACGCAGTATTTT. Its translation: CSVELTSGRRDTQYF.